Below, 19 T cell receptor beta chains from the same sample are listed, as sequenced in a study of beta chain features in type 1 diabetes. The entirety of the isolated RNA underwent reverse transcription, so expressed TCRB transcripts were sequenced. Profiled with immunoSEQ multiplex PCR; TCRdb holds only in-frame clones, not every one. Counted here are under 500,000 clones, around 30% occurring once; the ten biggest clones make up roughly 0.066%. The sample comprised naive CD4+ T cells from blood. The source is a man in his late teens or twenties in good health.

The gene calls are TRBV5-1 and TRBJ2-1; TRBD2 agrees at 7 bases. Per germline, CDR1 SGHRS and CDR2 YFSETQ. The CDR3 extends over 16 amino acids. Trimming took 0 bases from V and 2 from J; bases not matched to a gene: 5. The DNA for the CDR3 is TGCGCCAGCAGCTTGGACGCGGGAGAAGCCTACAATGAGCAGTTCTTC. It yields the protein CASSLDAGEAYNEQFF.

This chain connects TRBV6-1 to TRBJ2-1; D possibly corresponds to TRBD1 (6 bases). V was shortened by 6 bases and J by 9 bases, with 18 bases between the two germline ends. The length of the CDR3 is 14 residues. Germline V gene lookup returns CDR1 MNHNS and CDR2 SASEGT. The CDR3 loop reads CASSGEIWGREQFF. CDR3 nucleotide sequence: TGTGCCAGCAGCGGGGAGATATGGGGGCGTGAGCAGTTCTTC.

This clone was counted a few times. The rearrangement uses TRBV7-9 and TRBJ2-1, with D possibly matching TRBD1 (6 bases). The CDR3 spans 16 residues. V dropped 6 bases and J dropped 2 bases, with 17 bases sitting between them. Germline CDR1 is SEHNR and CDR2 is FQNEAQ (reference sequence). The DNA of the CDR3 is TGTGCCAGCAGTTCAACAGGGCACCCAACCTACAATGAGCAGTTCTTC. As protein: CASSSTGHPTYNEQFF. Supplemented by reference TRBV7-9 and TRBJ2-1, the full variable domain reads DTGVSQNPRHKITKRGQNVTFRCDPISEHNRLYWYRQTLGQGPEFLTYFQNEAQLEKSRLLSDRFSAERPKGSFSTLEIQRTEQGDSAMYLCASSSTGHPTYNEQFFGPGTRLTVL.

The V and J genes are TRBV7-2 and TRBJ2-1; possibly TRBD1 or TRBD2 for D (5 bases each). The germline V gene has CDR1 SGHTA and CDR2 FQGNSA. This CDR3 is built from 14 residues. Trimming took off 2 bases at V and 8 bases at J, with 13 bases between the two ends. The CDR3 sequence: CASSLMGVYDEQFF. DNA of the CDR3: TGTGCCAGCAGCTTAATGGGGGTATACGATGAGCAGTTCTTC.

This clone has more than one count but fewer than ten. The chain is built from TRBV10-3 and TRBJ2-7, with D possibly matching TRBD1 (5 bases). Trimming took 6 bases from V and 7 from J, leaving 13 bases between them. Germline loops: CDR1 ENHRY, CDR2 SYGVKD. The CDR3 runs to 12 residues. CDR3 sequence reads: CAISDSSGEQYF. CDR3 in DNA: TGTGCCATCAGCGACAGTTCGGGTGAGCAGTACTTC.

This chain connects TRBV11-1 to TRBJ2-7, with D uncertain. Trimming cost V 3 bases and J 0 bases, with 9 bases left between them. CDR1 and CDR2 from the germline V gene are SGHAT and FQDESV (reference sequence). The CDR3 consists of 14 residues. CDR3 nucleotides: TGTGCCAGCAGCTTTACGGAACCCTCCTACGAGCAGTACTTC. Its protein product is CASSFTEPSYEQYF.

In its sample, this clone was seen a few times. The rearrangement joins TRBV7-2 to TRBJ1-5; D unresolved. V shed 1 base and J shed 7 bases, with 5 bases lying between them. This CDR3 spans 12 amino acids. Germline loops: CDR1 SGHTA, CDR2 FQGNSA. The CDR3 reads CASSLGRQPQHF. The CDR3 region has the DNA TGTGCCAGCAGCTTAGGTCGGCAGCCCCAGCATTTT. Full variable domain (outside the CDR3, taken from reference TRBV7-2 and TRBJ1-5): GAGVSQSPSNKVTEKGKDVELRCDPISGHTALYWYRQSLGQGLEFLIYFQGNSAPDKSGLPSDRFSAERTGGSVSTLTIQRTQQEDSAVYLCASSLGRQPQHFGDGTRLSIL.

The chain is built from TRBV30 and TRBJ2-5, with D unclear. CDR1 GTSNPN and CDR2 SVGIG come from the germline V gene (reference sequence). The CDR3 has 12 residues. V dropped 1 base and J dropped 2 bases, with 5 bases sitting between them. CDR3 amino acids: CAWSARQETQYF. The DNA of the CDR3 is TGTGCCTGGAGTGCACGACAAGAGACCCAGTACTTC.

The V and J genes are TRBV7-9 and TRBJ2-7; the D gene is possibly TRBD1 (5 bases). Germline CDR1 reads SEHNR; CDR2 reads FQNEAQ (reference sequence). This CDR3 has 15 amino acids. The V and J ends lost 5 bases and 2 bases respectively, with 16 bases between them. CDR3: CASSPMPGLAYEQYF. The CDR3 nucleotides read TGTGCCAGCAGCCCAATGCCAGGGCTAGCCTACGAGCAGTACTTC.

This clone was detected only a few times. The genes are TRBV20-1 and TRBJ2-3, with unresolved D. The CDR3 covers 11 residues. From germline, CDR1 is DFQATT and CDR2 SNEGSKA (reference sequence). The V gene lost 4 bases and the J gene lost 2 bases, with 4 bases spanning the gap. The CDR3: CSATHTDTQYF. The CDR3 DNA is TGCAGTGCTACTCACACAGATACGCAGTATTTT.

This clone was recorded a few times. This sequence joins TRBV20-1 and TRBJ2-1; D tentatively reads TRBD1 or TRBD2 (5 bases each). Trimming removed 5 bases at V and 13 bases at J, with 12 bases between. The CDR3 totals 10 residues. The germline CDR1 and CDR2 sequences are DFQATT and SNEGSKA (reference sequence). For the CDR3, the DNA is TGCAGTGCTGCTCGGGACGCTCAGTTCTTC. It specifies CSAARDAQFF.

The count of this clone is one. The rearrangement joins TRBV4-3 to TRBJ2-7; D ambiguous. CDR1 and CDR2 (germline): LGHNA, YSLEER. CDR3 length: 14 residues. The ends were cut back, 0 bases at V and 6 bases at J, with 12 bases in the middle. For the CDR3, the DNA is TGCGCCAGCAGCCAAGAGTTGGCCTTCCGCGAGCAGTACTTC. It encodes CASSQELAFREQYF.

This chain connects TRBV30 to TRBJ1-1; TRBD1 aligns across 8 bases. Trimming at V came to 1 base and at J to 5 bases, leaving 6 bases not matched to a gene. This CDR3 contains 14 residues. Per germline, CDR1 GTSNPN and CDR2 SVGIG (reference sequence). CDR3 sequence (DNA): TGTGCCTGGAGTGGTGTCAGGGGGCTAACTGAAGCTTTCTTT. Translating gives CAWSGVRGLTEAFF.

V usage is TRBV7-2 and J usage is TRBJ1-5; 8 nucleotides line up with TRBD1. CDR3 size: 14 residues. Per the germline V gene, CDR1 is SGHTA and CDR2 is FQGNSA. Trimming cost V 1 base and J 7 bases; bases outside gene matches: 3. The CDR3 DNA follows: TGTGCCAGCAGCTTAGACTCAGGGGGCCAGCCCCAGCATTTT. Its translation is CASSLDSGGQPQHF.

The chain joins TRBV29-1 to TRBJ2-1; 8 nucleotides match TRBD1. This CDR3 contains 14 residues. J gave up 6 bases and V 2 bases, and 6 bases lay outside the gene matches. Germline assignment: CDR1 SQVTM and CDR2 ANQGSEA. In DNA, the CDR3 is TGCAGCGTTGAAAGGGACAGGTATTCCAATGAGCAGTTCTTC. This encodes CSVERDRYSNEQFF.

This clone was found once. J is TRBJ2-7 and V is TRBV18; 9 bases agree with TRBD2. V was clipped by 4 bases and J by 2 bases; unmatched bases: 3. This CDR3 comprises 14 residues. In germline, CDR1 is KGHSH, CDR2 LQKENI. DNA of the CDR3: TGTGCCAGCTCACAGGCGGGAGGGCCCTACGAGCAGTACTTC. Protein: CASSQAGGPYEQYF.

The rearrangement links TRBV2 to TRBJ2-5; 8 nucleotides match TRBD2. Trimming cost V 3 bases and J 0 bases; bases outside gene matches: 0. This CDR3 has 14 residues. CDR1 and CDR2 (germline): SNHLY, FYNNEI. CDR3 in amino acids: CASSETSDQETQYF. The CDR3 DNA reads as TGTGCCAGCAGTGAGACTAGCGACCAAGAGACCCAGTACTTC. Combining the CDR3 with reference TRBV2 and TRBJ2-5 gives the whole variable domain EPEVTQTPSHQVTQMGQEVILRCVPISNHLYFYWYRQILGQKVEFLVSFYNNEISEKSEIFDDQFSVERPDGSNFTLKIRSTKLEDSAMYFCASSETSDQETQYFGPGTRLLVL.

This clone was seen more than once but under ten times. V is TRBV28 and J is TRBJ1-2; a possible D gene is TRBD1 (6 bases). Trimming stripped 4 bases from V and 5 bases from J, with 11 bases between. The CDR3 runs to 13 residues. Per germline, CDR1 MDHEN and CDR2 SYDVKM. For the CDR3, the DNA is TGTGCCAGCAGTTCAGGGGAGCCATATGGCTACACCTTC. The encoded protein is CASSSGEPYGYTF.

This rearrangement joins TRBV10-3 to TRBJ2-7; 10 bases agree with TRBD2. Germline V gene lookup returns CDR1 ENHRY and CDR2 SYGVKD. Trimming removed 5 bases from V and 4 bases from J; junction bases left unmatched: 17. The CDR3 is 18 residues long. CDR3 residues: CAISSGRAVKGILYEQYF. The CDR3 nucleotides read TGTGCCATCAGTAGCGGGAGGGCCGTTAAAGGTATCCTTTACGAGCAGTACTTC.